This T cell receptor (beta chain) was identified during a study of cytomegalovirus exposure and HLA in healthy donors. Study observations and caveats: Researchers catalogued roughly 170 TCR beta chains as cytomegalovirus-associated. One later analysis, an examination of the 120 or so validation repertoires, found that first-cohort TCR clusters tended to co-occur in them. A few chains tied to CMV proved CMV antigen-specific in vitro.

In the case of this clone: The antigen remains unidentified.

The protocol was immunoSEQ multiplex PCR, while the TCRdb copy is restricted to in-frame clones and leaves out a portion. The repertoire holds 100,000 to 150,000 clones, with around nine tenths as singletons. This CDR3 is built from 12 residues. Per the germline V gene, CDR1 is KGHSH and CDR2 is LQKENI. Trimming took 6 bases from V and 7 from J, leaving 10 bases between them. This sequence was found in a woman aged 18-29 years in good health and CMV-seronegative. Sequenced material: PBMCs. The V gene is TRBV18, the J gene TRBJ2-1, with D tentatively TRBD2 (5 bases). The CDR3 nucleotides are TGTGCCAGCTCGCTAACTAGGAATGAGCAGTTCTTC. Protein sequence: CASSLTRNEQFF.